This entry lists 10 T cell receptor delta chains sequenced from one sample in a study of gamma-delta chains in newborns, infants, children. TCRdb called clones from the reads again using CATT. Here the sample spans about 1,400 delta-chain clones, 0.95% to 1.2% being singletons. The sample consisted of blood. Receptor source: a child in good health.

In its sample, this clone was seen a few times. A far larger clone is off by one base, so a read error is likely. The same CDR3 also results from other DNA sequences found in this sample. The chain employs TRDV1 and TRDJ1; 8 nucleotides agree with TRDD3. CDR1 is TSWWSYY, CDR2 QGS, per germline. The length of the CDR3 is 17 residues. The CDR3 bases are TGTGCCCTTGGGGAACACTGGGGGGGAGTGTACACCGATAAACTCATCTTT. Its protein product is CALGEHWGGVYTDKLIF.

Note on this clone: Given a far larger clone just one base away, this is likely a sequencing read error. Distinct nucleotide sequences in the sample also encode this CDR3. The V and J genes are TRDV1 and TRDJ1; D assignment may be TRDD2 or TRDD3 (8 bases each). Trimming removed 0 bases at V and 2 bases at J, with 22 bases between. Germline V gives CDR1 TSWWSYY, CDR2 QGS. This CDR3 is 19 amino acids long. CDR3 sequence (DNA): TGTGCTCTTGGGGAACTCTTCCTACTACGGTTGGGGGATACCGATAAACTCATCTTT. This gives the protein CALGELFLLRLGDTDKLIF.

This clone has more than one count but fewer than ten. It differs at one base from a far larger clone, so likely a read error. Other DNA sequences within the sample encode an identical CDR3. The chain combines TRDV2 with TRDJ1; possible D gene TRDD3, 6 bases. The germline V and J ends were trimmed by 7 bases and 2 bases, with 19 bases remaining between them. Germline V gene data show CDR1 as GEAIGNYY and CDR2 as EKD. The CDR3 totals 15 residues. DNA of the CDR3: TGTGCCTGCGACCGGTTGGGGGCCCCGACCGATAAACTCATCTTT. This codes for CACDRLGAPTDKLIF.

In its sample, this clone was seen a few times. The protein recorded in TCRdb matches a much larger clone and deviates from this DNA's translation at residue 16, suggesting a read error; the protein here is obtained by translating the DNA. The V gene is TRDV2, the J gene TRDJ1; D is perhaps TRDD3 (6 bases). CDR1 GEAIGNYY and CDR2 EKD come from the germline V gene. This CDR3 has 17 residues. DNA of the CDR3: TGTGCCTGTGACACCGTGGGTGGGGGTCAAAACACCGATAAACTCACCTTT. Translation: CACDTVGGGQNTDKLTF.

By sample share, this clone is large (0.1 to 1%). At the DNA level, this CDR3 is encoded by other sequences in the same sample as well. The V call is TRDV2, the J call TRDJ1; no definite D call. The germline CDR1 and CDR2 sequences are GEAIGNYY and EKD. The CDR3 extends over 13 amino acids. Trimming stripped 0 bases from V and 7 bases from J, with 11 bases between. As DNA, the CDR3 is TGTGCCTGTGACACCCGGCCTCCTCCTAAACTCATCTTT. It codes for CACDTRPPPKLIF.

On this clone: A far larger clone is just one base off, so this is likely a read error. Other DNA sequences from this sample encode an identical CDR3 as well. The J gene is TRDJ1, the V gene TRDV2; 10 positions agree with TRDD3. The trim removed 1 base at V and 5 bases at J, leaving 12 bases unmatched. This CDR3 spans 17 amino acids. CDR1 is GEAIGNYY and CDR2 is EKD in the germline V gene. CDR3 residues: CACDTIRTGGSRDKLIF. CDR3 coding DNA: TGTGCCTGTGACACTATCCGGACTGGGGGATCGAGGGATAAACTCATCTTT.

Concerning this clone: This sequence is one base from a far larger clone and is likely a read error. The CDR3 loop is CACDTGWGISSSWDTRQVFF. Written as DNA, the CDR3 is TGTGCCTGTGACACGGGCTGGGGTATATCGAGCTCCTGGGACACCCGACAGGTGTTTTTC. V is TRDV2 and J is TRDJ3, with D possibly being TRDD3 (6 bases). Germline V gene data show CDR1 as GEAIGNYY and CDR2 as EKD. The length of the CDR3 is 20 residues.

In regard to this clone: The translation of this DNA and the TCRdb protein of a much larger clone differ at residue 5, probably owing to a read error; the protein shown here is translated from the DNA. V usage is TRDV2 and J usage is TRDJ1; TRDD3 agrees at 10 bases. Germline V gene data show CDR1 as GEAIGNYY and CDR2 as EKD. V shed 4 bases, J shed 4 bases, and the junction held 11 bases outside the gene matches. The CDR3 runs to 16 residues. CDR3: CACDALGDNEGDKLIF. Here the CDR3 DNA reads TGTGCCTGTGATGCTCTGGGGGATAATGAGGGCGATAAACTCATCTTT.

This clone was found a few times. The chain couples TRDV2 to TRDJ1, with 8 bases that match TRDD3. The germline V gene has CDR1 GEAIGNYY and CDR2 EKD. J was trimmed by 0 bases and V by 1 base; bases with no gene match: 12. There are 18 residues in the CDR3. The CDR3 spells CACDTLTGGQLYTDKLIF. The CDR3 nucleotides read TGTGCCTGTGACACGTTGACTGGGGGGCAGCTGTACACCGATAAACTCATCTTT.

By proportion, this clone is medium-sized. A single base separates this from a much larger clone, so it may be a read error. This sample includes further DNA sequences coding for the same CDR3. CDR3 region: CACDTSPNWGIREYTDKLIF. The CDR3 nucleotides read TGTGCCTGCGACACCTCCCCCAACTGGGGGATACGGGAGTACACCGATAAACTCATCTTT. The V gene is TRDV2, the J gene TRDJ1; 13 positions match TRDD3. This CDR3 is built from 20 residues. Germline V gives CDR1 GEAIGNYY, CDR2 EKD.